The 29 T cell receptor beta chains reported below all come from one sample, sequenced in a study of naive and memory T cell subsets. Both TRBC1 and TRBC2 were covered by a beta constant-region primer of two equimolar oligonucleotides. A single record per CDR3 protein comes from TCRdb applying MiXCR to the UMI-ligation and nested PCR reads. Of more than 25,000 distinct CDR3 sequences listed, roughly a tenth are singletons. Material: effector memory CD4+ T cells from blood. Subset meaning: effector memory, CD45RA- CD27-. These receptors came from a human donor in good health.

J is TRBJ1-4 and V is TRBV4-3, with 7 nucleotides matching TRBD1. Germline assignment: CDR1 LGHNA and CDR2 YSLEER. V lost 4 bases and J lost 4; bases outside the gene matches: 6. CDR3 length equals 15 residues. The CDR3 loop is CASSRQGQFNEKLFF. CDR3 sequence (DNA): TGCGCCAGCAGCCGGCAGGGACAGTTTAATGAAAAACTGTTTTTT.

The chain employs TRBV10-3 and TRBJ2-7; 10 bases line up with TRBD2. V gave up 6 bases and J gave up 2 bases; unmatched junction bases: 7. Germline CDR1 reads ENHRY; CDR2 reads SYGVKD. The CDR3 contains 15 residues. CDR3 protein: CAISPSAGGAYEQYF. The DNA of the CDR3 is TGTGCCATCAGCCCTTCAGCGGGAGGGGCCTACGAGCAGTACTTC.

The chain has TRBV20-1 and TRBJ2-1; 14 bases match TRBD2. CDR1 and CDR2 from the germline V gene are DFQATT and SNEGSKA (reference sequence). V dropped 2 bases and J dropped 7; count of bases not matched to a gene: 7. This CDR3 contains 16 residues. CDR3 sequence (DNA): TGCAGTGCTAGAAAGACTAGCGGGGGGGCTCAAAATGAGCAGTTCTTC. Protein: CSARKTSGGAQNEQFF.

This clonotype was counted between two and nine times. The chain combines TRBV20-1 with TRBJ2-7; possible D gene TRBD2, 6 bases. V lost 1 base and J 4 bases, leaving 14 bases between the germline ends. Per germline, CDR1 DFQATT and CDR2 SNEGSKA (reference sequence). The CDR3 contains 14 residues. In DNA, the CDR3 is TGCAGTGCTAGAGGTACTAGCAGGACGTACGAGCAGTACTTC. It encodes CSARGTSRTYEQYF.

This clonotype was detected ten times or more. The CDR3 region is CASSFTGLGKLFF. Written as DNA, the CDR3 is TGTGCCAGCAGCTTCACAGGGCTTGGAAAACTGTTTTTT. The rearrangement uses TRBV7-8 and TRBJ1-4; possible D gene TRBD1, 6 bases. Deletions cut 3 bases from V and 10 bases from J, with 12 bases between. Germline V CDR1 and CDR2: SGHVS, FQNEAQ. The CDR3 sequence is 13 residues long.

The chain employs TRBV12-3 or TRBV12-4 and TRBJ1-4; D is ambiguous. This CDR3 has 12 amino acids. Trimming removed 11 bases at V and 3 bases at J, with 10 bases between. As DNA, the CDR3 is TGTGCCTCTTTCGGACCTAATGAAAAACTGTTTTTT. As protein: CASFGPNEKLFF.

CDR3 residues: CAWRRVGRTYEQYF. CDR3 DNA: TGTGCCTGGAGGCGCGTCGGTCGAACCTACGAGCAGTACTTC. V gene TRBV30 combines with J gene TRBJ2-7; unclear D gene. The CDR3 contains 14 residues. CDR1 is GTSNPN and CDR2 is SVGIG in the germline V gene (reference sequence). The V gene lost 3 bases and the J gene lost 2 bases, with 14 bases spanning the gap.

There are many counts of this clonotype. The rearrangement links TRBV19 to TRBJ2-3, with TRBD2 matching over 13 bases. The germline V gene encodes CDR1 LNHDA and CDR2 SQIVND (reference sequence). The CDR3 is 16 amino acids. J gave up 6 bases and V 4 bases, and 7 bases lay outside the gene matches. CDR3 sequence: CASSTPGLAGSDTQYF. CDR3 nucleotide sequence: TGTGCCAGTAGTACTCCGGGACTAGCGGGATCCGATACGCAGTATTTT.

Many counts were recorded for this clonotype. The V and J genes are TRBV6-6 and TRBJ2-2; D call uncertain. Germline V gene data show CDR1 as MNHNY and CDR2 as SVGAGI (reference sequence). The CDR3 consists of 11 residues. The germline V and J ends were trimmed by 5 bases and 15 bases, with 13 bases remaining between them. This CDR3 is CASSRDPEVFF. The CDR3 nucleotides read TGTGCCAGCAGTCGTGACCCAGAGGTGTTTTTT.

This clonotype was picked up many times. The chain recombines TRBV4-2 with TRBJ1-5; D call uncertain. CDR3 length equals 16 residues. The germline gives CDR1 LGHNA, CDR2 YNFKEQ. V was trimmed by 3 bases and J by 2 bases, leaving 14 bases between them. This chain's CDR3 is CASSQELAARNQPQHF. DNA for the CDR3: TGTGCCAGCAGCCAGGAGCTTGCAGCTCGCAATCAGCCCCAGCATTTT.

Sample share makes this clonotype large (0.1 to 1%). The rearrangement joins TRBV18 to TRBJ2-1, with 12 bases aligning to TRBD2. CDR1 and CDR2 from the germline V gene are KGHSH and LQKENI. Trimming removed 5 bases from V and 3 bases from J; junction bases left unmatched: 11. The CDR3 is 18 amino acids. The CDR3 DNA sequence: TGTGCCAGCTCAAGAATATGGACTAGCGGGACAGTCTACAATGAGCAGTTCTTC. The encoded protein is CASSRIWTSGTVYNEQFF. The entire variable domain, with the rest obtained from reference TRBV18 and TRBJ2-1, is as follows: NAGVMQNPRHLVRRRGQEARLRCSPMKGHSHVYWYRQLPEEGLKFMVYLQKENIIDESGMPKERFSAEFPKEGPSILRIQQVVRGDSAAYFCASSRIWTSGTVYNEQFFGPGTRLTVL.

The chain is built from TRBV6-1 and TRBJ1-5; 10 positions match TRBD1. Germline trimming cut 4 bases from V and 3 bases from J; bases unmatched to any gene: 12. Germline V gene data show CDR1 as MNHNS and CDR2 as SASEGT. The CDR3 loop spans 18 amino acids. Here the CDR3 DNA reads TGTGCCAGCAGTGTCGGGACAGGGGCTGAAGGGGCCAATCAGCCCCAGCATTTT. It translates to CASSVGTGAEGANQPQHF.

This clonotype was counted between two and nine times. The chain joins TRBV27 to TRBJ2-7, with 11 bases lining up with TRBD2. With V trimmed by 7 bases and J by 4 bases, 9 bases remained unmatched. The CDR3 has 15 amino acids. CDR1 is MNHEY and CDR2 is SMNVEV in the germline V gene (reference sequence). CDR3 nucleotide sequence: TGTGCCAGCAAAAGTAGCGGGGGGGCCCTTTACGAGCAGTACTTC. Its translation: CASKSSGGALYEQYF.

CDR3 amino acids: CATSDSTGGRDQPQHF. The DNA for the CDR3 is TGTGCCACCAGTGATTCAACAGGGGGCCGGGATCAGCCCCAGCATTTT. V gene TRBV24-1 combines with J gene TRBJ1-5, with 9 nucleotides matching TRBD1. V trimming: 2 bases; J trimming: 5 bases; junction bases outside the gene matches: 6. The V gene's germline CDR1 is KGHDR and CDR2 SFDVKD. The CDR3 is 16 amino acids.

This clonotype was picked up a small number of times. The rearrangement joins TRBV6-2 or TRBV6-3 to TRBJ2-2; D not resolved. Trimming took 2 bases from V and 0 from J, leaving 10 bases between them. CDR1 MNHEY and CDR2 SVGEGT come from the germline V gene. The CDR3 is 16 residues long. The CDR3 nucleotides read TGTGCCAGCAGTTACGGGTCCTTCACGAACACCGGGGAGCTGTTTTTT. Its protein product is CASSYGSFTNTGELFF.

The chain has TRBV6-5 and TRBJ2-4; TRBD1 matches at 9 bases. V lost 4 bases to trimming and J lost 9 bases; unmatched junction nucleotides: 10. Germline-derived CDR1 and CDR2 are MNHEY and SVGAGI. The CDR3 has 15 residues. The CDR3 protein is CASSSRGQGRSIQYF. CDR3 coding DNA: TGTGCCAGCAGTTCGCGGGGACAGGGACGTAGCATTCAGTACTTC.

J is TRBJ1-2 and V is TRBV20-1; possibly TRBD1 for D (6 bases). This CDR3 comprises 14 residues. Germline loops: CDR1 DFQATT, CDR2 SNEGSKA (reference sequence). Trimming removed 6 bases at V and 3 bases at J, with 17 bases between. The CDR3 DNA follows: TGCAGTGCCTCAACCCCGACAGGCGACTATGGCTACACCTTC. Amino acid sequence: CSASTPTGDYGYTF.

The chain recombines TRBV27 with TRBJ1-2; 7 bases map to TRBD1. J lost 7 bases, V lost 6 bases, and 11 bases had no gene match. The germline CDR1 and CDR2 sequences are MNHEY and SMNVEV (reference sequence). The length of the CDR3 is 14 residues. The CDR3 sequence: CASSPNRGGLGYTF. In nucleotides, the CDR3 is TGTGCCAGCAGCCCCAACAGGGGCGGCCTTGGCTACACCTTC.

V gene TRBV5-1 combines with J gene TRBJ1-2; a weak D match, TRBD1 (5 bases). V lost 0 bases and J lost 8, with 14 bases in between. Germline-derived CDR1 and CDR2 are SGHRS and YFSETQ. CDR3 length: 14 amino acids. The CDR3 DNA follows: TGCGCCAGCAGCTTGGCCGGCCAGGGTGAGGGCTACACCTTC. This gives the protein CASSLAGQGEGYTF.

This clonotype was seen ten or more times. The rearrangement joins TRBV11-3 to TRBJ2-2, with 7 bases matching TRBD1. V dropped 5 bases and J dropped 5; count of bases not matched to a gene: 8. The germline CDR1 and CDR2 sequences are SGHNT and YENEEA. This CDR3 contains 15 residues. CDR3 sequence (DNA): TGTGCCAGCAGCCCCTGGCAGGGGGAAACCGGGGAGCTGTTTTTT. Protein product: CASSPWQGETGELFF.

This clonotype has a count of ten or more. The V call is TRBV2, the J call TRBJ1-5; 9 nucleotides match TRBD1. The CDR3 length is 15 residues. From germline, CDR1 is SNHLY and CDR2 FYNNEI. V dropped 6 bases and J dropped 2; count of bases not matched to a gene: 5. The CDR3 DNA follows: TGTGCCAGCAGCGGGGACAGGGCGGGCAATCAGCCCCAGCATTTT. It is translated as CASSGDRAGNQPQHF.

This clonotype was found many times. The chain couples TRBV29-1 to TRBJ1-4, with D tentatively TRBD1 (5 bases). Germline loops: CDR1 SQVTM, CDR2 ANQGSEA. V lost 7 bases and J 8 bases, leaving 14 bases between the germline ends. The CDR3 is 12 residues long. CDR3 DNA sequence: TGCAGCGCGGGGCAGGGCAGGGAAAAACTGTTTTTT. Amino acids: CSAGQGREKLFF. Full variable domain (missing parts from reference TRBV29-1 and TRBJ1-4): SAVISQKPSRDICQRGTSLTIQCQVDSQVTMMFWYRQQPGQSLTLIATANQGSEATYESGFVIDKFPISRPNLTFSTLTVSNMSPEDSSIYLCSAGQGREKLFFGSGTQLSVL.

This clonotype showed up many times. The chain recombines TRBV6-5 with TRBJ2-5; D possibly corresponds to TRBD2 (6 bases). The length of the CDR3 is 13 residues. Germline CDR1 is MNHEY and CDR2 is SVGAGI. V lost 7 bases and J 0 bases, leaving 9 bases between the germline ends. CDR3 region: CASTRGYQETQYF. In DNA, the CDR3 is TGTGCCAGCACCCGGGGGTACCAAGAGACCCAGTACTTC.

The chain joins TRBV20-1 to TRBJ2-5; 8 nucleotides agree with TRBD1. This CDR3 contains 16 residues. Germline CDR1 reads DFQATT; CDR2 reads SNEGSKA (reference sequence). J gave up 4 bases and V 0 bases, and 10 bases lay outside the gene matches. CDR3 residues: CSARDNGQGRLETQYF. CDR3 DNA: TGCAGTGCTAGAGATAATGGACAGGGAAGGTTAGAGACCCAGTACTTC.

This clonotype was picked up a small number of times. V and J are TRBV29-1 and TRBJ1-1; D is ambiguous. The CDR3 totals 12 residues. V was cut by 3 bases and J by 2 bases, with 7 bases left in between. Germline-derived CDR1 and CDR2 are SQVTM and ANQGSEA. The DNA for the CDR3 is TGCAGCGTTGATTACAGCAACACTGAAGCTTTCTTT. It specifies CSVDYSNTEAFF.

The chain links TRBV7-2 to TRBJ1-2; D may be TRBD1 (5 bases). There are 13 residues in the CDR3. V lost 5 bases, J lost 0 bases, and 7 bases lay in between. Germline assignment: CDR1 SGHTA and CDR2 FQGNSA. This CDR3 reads CASSMTANYGYTF. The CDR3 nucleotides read TGTGCCAGCAGCATGACAGCTAACTATGGCTACACCTTC. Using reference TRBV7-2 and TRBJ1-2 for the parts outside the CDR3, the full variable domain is GAGVSQSPSNKVTEKGKDVELRCDPISGHTALYWYRQSLGQGLEFLIYFQGNSAPDKSGLPSDRFSAERTGGSVSTLTIQRTQQEDSAVYLCASSMTANYGYTFGSGTRLTVV.

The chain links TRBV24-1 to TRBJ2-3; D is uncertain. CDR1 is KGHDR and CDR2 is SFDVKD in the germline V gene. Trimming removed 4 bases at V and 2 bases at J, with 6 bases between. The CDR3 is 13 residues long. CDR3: CATSDYYTDTQYF. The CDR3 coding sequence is TGTGCCACCAGTGACTATTACACAGATACGCAGTATTTT.

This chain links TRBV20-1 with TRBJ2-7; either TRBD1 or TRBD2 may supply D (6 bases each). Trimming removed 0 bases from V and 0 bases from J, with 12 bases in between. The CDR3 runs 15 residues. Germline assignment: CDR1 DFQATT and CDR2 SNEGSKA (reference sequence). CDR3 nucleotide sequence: TGCAGTGCTAGAGAAAGGGGGGTTCCCTCCTACGAGCAGTACTTC. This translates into CSARERGVPSYEQYF.

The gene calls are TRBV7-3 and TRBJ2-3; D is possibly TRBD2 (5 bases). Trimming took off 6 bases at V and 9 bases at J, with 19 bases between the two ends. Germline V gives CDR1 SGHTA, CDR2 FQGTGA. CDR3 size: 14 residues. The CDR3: CASRPDSGSGTQYF. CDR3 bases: TGTGCCAGCAGGCCCGATAGTGGGTCGGGGACGCAGTATTTT.